The present entry profiles one T cell receptor beta chain with its context. The antigen remains unidentified. This sample was taken from a study of CD8+ T cells in alopecia areata. Looking at the study overall: The drug, oral tofacitinib, was given to treated patients at 5 to 10 mg twice daily. The study's findings and limits: Scalp samples also yield sequences from resident alphabeta T cells of normal skin.

Looked up from germline, CDR1 is SGDLS and CDR2 is YYNGEE. The CDR3 runs to 16 residues. The V end was cut by 0 bases, the J end by 2 bases, with 12 bases between. Sequencing templates came from extracted RNA that was reverse transcribed into cDNA. Libraries were prepared by immunoSEQ multiplex PCR; TCRdb keeps only in-frame clonotypes and omits some of them. The sample carries around 250,000 clones, around 67% recorded once. This specimen was CD4+ T cells sorted from blood, taken at week 0. The origin of this receptor is a human donor with alopecia areata. This chain links TRBV9 with TRBJ1-5; D is perhaps TRBD1 (5 bases). CDR3 coding DNA: TGTGCCAGCAGCGTAGATGGTAGGGGAGGCAATCAGCCCCAGCATTTT. Translating it yields CASSVDGRGGNQPQHF.